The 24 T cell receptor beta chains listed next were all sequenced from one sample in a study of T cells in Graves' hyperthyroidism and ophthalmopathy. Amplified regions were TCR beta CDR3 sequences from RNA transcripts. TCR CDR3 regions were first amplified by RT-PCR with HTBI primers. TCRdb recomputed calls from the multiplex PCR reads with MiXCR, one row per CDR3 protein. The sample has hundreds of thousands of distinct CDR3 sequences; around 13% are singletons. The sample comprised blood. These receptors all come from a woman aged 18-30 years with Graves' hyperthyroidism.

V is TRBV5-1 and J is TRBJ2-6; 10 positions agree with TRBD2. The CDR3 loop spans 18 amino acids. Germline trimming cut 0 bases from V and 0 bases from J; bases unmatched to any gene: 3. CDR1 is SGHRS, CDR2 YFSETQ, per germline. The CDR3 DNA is TGCGCCAGCAGCTTGGTGGCTAGCGGGAGCTCTGGGGCCAACGTCCTGACTTTC. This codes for CASSLVASGSSGANVLTF.

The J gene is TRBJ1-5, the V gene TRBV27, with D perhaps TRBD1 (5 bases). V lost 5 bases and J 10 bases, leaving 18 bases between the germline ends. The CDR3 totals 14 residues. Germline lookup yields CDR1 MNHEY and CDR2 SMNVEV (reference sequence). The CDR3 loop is CASSRGRSRDPQHF. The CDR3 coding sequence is TGTGCCAGCAGTCGGGGACGGAGTCGTGACCCCCAGCATTTT.

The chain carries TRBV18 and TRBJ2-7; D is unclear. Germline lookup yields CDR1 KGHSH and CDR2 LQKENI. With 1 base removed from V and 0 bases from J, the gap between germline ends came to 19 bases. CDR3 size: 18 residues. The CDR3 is CASSPQALTWRSSYEQYF. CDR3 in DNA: TGTGCCAGCTCACCACAGGCCCTTACATGGCGTTCCTCCTACGAGCAGTACTTC. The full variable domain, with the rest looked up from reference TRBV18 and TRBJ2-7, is NAGVMQNPRHLVRRRGQEARLRCSPMKGHSHVYWYRQLPEEGLKFMVYLQKENIIDESGMPKERFSAEFPKEGPSILRIQQVVRGDSAAYFCASSPQALTWRSSYEQYFGPGTRLTVT.

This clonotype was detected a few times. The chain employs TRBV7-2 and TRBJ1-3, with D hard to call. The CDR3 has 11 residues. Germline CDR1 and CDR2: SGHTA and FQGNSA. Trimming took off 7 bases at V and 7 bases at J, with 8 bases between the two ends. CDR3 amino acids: CASTLKNTIYF. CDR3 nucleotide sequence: TGTGCCAGCACACTAAAGAACACCATATATTTT. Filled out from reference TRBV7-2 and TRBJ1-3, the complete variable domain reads GAGVSQSPSNKVTEKGKDVELRCDPISGHTALYWYRQSLGQGLEFLIYFQGNSAPDKSGLPSDRFSAERTGGSVSTLTIQRTQQEDSAVYLCASTLKNTIYFGEGSWLTVV.

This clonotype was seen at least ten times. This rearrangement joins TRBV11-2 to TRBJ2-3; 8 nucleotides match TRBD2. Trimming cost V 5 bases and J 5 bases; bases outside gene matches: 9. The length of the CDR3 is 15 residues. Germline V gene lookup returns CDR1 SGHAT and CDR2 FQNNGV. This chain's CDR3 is CASSSSGSWRDTQYF. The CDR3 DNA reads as TGTGCCAGCAGCAGCAGCGGGAGCTGGAGAGATACGCAGTATTTT.

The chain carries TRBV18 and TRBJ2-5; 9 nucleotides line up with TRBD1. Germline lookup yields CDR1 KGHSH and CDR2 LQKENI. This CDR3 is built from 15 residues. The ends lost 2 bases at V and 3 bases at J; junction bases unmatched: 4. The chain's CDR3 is CASSPTRDREETQYF. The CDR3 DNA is TGTGCCAGCTCACCAACCCGGGACAGGGAAGAGACCCAGTACTTC.

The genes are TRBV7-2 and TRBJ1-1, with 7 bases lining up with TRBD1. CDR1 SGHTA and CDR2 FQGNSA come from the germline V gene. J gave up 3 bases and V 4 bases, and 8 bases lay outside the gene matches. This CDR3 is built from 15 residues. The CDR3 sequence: CASSSRGLSYTEAFF. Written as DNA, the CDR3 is TGTGCCAGCAGCTCGAGGGGGCTTTCCTACACTGAAGCTTTCTTT.

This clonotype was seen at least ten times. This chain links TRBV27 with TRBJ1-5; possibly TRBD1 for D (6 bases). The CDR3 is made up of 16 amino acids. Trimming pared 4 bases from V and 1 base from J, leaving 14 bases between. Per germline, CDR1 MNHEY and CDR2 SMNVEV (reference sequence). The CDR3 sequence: CASSSSQGKSNQPQHF. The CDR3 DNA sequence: TGTGCCAGCAGTTCCTCCCAGGGGAAGAGCAATCAGCCCCAGCATTTT.

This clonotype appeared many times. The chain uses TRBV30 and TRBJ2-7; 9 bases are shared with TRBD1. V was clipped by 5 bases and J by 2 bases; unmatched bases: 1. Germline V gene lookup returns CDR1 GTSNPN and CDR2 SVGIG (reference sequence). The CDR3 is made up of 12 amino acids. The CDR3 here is CAWRDRAYEQYF. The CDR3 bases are TGTGCCTGGCGGGACAGGGCCTACGAGCAGTACTTC.

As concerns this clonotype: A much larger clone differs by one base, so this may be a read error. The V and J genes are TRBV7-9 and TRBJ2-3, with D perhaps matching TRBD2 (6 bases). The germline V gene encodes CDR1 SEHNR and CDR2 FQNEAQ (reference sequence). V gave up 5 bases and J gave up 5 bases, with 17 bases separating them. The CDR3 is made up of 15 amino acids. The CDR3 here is CASSTGTSSGDTQYF. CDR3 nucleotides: TGTGCCAGCAGCACCGGGACTTCCTCGGGAGATACGCAGTATTTT.

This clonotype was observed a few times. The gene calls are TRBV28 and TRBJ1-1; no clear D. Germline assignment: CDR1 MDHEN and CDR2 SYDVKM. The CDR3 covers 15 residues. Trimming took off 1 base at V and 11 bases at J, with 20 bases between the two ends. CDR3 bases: TGTGCCAGCAGTTTATCCACCCCGTGGGGTGAAGGGGCTTTCTTT. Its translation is CASSLSTPWGEGAFF.

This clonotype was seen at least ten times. This CDR3 reads CASSPGSRDNEQFF. DNA of the CDR3: TGTGCCAGCAGCCCGGGATCACGAGACAATGAGCAGTTCTTC. This chain uses TRBV7-3 with TRBJ2-1; D is possibly TRBD2 (5 bases). This CDR3 region has 14 residues. Germline assignment: CDR1 SGHTA and CDR2 FQGTGA. V was pared by 5 bases and J by 5 bases, with 13 bases between.

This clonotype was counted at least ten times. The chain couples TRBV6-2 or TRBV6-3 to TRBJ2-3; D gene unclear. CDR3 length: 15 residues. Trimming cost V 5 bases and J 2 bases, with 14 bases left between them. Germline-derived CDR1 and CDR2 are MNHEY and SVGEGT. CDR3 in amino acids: CASSPVGIYTDTQYF. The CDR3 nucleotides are TGTGCCAGCAGTCCCGTCGGTATCTACACAGATACGCAGTATTTT.

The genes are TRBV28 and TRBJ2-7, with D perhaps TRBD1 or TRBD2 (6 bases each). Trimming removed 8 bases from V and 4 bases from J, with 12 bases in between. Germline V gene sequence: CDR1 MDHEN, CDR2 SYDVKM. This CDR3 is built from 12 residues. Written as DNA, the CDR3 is TGTGCCAGCTCTGGGGGGCTGTACGAGCAGTACTTC. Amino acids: CASSGGLYEQYF.

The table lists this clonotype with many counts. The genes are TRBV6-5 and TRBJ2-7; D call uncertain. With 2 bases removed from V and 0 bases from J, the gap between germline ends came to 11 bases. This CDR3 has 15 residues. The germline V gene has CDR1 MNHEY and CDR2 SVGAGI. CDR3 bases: TGTGCCAGCAGTTACAAACAGCGAGACTCCTACGAGCAGTACTTC. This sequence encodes CASSYKQRDSYEQYF.

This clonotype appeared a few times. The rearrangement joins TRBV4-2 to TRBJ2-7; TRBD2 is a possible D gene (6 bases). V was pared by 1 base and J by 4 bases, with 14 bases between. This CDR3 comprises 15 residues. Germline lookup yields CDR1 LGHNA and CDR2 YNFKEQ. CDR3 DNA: TGTGCCAGCAGCCAAGGACTAGAGGGGAGATACGAGCAGTACTTC. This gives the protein CASSQGLEGRYEQYF.

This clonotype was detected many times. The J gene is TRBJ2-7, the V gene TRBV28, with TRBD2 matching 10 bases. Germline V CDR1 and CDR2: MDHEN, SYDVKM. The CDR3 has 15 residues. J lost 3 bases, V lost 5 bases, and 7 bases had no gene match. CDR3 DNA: TGTGCCAGCAGTCCAGCCCTAGCGGGGGACTACGAGCAGTACTTC. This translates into CASSPALAGDYEQYF.

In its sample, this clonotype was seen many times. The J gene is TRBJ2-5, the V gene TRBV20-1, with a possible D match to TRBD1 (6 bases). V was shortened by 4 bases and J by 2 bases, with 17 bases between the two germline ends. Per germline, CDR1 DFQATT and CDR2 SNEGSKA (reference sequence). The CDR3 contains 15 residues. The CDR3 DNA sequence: TGCAGTGCTACACCATTACAGGGTAGTCAAGAGACCCAGTACTTC. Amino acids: CSATPLQGSQETQYF.

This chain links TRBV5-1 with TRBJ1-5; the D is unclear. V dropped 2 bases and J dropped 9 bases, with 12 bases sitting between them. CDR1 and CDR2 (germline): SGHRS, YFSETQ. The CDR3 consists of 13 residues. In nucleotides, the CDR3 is TGCGCCAGCAGCTTTGAAGGTGAACGGCCCCAGCATTTT. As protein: CASSFEGERPQHF.

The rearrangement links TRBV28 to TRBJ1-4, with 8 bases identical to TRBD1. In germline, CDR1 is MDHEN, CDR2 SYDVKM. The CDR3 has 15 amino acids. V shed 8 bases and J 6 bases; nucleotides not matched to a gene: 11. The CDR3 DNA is TGTGCCAGCGCCCCGTTACAGGGGGAGGATGAAAAACTGTTTTTT. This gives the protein CASAPLQGEDEKLFF.

The CDR3 here is CASSSSGRAWTDTQYF. DNA for the CDR3: TGTGCCAGCAGCTCGTCCGGGAGGGCCTGGACAGATACGCAGTATTTT. V is TRBV7-9 and J is TRBJ2-3, with TRBD2 matching over 8 bases. V shed 4 bases, J shed 3 bases, and the junction held 9 bases outside the gene matches. This CDR3 has 16 residues. Germline lookup yields CDR1 SEHNR and CDR2 FQNEAQ (reference sequence). Using reference TRBV7-9 and TRBJ2-3 for the parts outside the CDR3, the full variable domain is DTGVSQNPRHKITKRGQNVTFRCDPISEHNRLYWYRQTLGQGPEFLTYFQNEAQLEKSRLLSDRFSAERPKGSFSTLEIQRTEQGDSAMYLCASSSSGRAWTDTQYFGPGTRLTVL.

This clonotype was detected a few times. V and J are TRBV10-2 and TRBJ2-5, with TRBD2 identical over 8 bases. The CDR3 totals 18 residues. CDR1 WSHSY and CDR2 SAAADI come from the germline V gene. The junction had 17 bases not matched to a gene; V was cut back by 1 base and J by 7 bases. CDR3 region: CASSELTGASGPRGTQYF. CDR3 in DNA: TGCGCCAGCAGTGAGTTGACCGGGGCTAGCGGGCCTCGAGGGACCCAGTACTTC.

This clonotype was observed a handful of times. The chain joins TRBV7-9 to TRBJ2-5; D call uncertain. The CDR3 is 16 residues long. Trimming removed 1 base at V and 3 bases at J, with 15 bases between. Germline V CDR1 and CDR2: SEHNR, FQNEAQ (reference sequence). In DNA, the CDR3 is TGTGCCAGCAGCTTAGTAGGGAATTTCGTTGAAGAGACCCAGTACTTC. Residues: CASSLVGNFVEETQYF.

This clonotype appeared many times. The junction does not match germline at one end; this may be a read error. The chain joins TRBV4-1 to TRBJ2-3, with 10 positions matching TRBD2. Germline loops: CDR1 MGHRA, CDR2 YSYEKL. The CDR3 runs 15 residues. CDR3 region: CASSWTSGTTDTQYF. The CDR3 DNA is TGTGCCAGCAGCTGGACTAGCGGCACCACAGATACGCAGTATTTT.